This entry lists 32 T cell receptor beta chains sequenced from one sample in a study of blood T cell repertoires in COVID-19. Sequenced by immunoSEQ multiplex PCR; TCRdb stores in-frame clones only, minus some. Of tens of thousands of clones in the sample, nearly 90% were seen once. Material: peripheral blood. The receptors stem from a human donor in a cohort sampled during active COVID-19.

The CDR3: CASRSDRGIGANVLTF. The CDR3 region has the DNA TGTGCCAGCAGATCGGACAGGGGTATTGGGGCCAACGTCCTGACTTTC. This chain joins TRBV2 and TRBJ2-6; 9 nucleotides align to TRBD1. J gave up 3 bases and V 6 bases, and 6 bases lay outside the gene matches. The CDR3 runs 16 residues. CDR1 and CDR2 (germline): SNHLY, FYNNEI.

The chain employs TRBV19 and TRBJ1-1; 9 nucleotides line up with TRBD1. Germline values: CDR1 LNHDA, CDR2 SQIVND (reference sequence). This CDR3 has 15 residues. V shed 6 bases, J shed 5 bases, and the junction held 10 bases outside the gene matches. The CDR3 DNA reads as TGTGCCAGTAGACAGGGGGCAGGGGCCAGAACTGAAGCTTTCTTT. Translating it yields CASRQGAGARTEAFF. Full variable domain (rest looked up from reference TRBV19 and TRBJ1-1): DGGITQSPKYLFRKEGQNVTLSCEQNLNHDAMYWYRQDPGQGLRLIYYSQIVNDFQKGDIAEGYSVSREKKESFPLTVTSAQKNPTAFYLCASRQGAGARTEAFFGQGTRLTVV.

V is TRBV29-1 and J is TRBJ2-5, with D tentatively TRBD2 (6 bases). The CDR3 has 13 residues. CDR1 is SQVTM and CDR2 is ANQGSEA in the germline V gene. V lost 3 bases, J lost 4 bases, and 12 bases lay in between. The CDR3 DNA reads TGCAGCGTTGAGTTCGGGAGTCTAGAGACCCAGTACTTC. Protein: CSVEFGSLETQYF.

The chain joins TRBV18 to TRBJ2-7; 7 positions agree with TRBD2. The CDR3 contains 13 residues. CDR1 is KGHSH and CDR2 is LQKENI in the germline V gene. Trimming removed 3 bases from V and 4 bases from J; junction bases left unmatched: 3. CDR3 sequence (DNA): TGTGCCAGCTCACCGGGACTACTATACGAGCAGTACTTC. Its translation: CASSPGLLYEQYF.

The chain has TRBV5-1 and TRBJ2-1, with 15 positions matching TRBD2. With 4 bases clipped from V and 7 bases from J, the junction kept 6 bases outside the gene matches. CDR1 is SGHRS, CDR2 YFSETQ, per germline. This CDR3 spans 16 amino acids. The CDR3 sequence: CASSVGLAGGLNEQFF. CDR3 nucleotides: TGCGCCAGCAGCGTAGGACTAGCGGGGGGGCTGAATGAGCAGTTCTTC.

This chain connects TRBV14 to TRBJ2-1; D might be TRBD2 (6 bases). CDR3 length: 17 residues. CDR1 is SGHDN, CDR2 FVKESK, per germline. V was shortened by 3 bases and J by 2 bases, with 17 bases between the two germline ends. The CDR3 nucleotides read TGTGCCAGCAGCCATTTGGGATTAGCGGACGCCTACAATGAGCAGTTCTTC. Its protein product is CASSHLGLADAYNEQFF.

CDR3 in DNA: TGCGCCAGCAGCACTGGACAGGGGGCTGTTTCTGGCTACACCTTC. Translating gives CASSTGQGAVSGYTF. V and J are TRBV5-1 and TRBJ1-2; TRBD1 matches at 11 bases. Trimming took 4 bases from V and 7 from J; bases not matched to a gene: 9. The CDR3 loop spans 15 amino acids. Germline V gene lookup returns CDR1 SGHRS and CDR2 YFSETQ.

CDR3 region: CASSEQASSYNEQFF. CDR3 in DNA: TGTGCCAGCAGTGAACAGGCCAGCTCCTACAATGAGCAGTTCTTC. The chain joins TRBV6-4 to TRBJ2-1, with D maybe TRBD1 (5 bases). This CDR3 region has 15 residues. Between the trimmed V and J ends, which lost 3 bases and 0 bases, there was a span of 9 bases. Germline lookup yields CDR1 MRHNA and CDR2 SNTAGT.

The gene calls are TRBV6-2 or TRBV6-3 and TRBJ2-5; 13 nucleotides match TRBD2. CDR1 and CDR2 from the germline V gene are MNHEY and SVGEGT. J lost 5 bases, V lost 2 bases, and 8 bases had no gene match. This CDR3 is built from 17 residues. DNA of the CDR3: TGTGCCAGCAGTTACGGGCGAGGACTAGCGGGAGAGGAGACCCAGTACTTC. Translating it yields CASSYGRGLAGEETQYF.

This chain uses TRBV3-1 (or the pseudogene TRBV3-2) with TRBJ2-3; 9 positions agree with TRBD2. The CDR3 sequence is 20 residues long. Germline trimming cut 0 bases from V and 2 bases from J; bases unmatched to any gene: 15. CDR1 LGHDT and CDR2 YNNKEL come from the germline V gene (reference sequence). CDR3: CASSQDFIGGGGVPTDTQYF. DNA for the CDR3: TGTGCCAGCAGCCAAGATTTCATTGGTGGCGGGGGGGTCCCCACAGATACGCAGTATTTT.

V gene TRBV19 combines with J gene TRBJ2-1; TRBD1 might be the D (5 bases). V was pared by 2 bases and J by 8 bases, with 16 bases between. The CDR3 loop spans 15 amino acids. CDR1 and CDR2 from the germline V gene are LNHDA and SQIVND (reference sequence). CDR3 bases: TGTGCCAGTAGTATAAGACAGCCGGGCGTCGATGAGCAGTTCTTC. It codes for CASSIRQPGVDEQFF.

The V gene is TRBV7-8, the J gene TRBJ2-1, with 7 positions matching TRBD1. This CDR3 has 13 residues. V was clipped by 5 bases and J by 9 bases; unmatched bases: 7. The germline V gene encodes CDR1 SGHVS and CDR2 FQNEAQ. The chain's CDR3 is CASSRDRDGEQFF. The DNA for the CDR3 is TGTGCCAGCAGCCGCGACAGGGACGGTGAGCAGTTCTTC.

The CDR3 reads CASSRDRKNTEAFF. Here the CDR3 DNA reads TGTGCCAGTAGTAGGGACAGGAAGAACACTGAAGCTTTCTTT. The V gene is TRBV19, the J gene TRBJ1-1; 8 bases map to TRBD1. The CDR3 totals 14 residues. Germline V gene sequence: CDR1 LNHDA, CDR2 SQIVND (reference sequence). Trimming took 4 bases from V and 1 from J; bases not matched to a gene: 2.

Only one count was recorded for this clone. The chain joins TRBV18 to TRBJ1-6; a weak D match, TRBD1 (6 bases). V was trimmed by 2 bases and J by 8 bases, leaving 13 bases between them. The CDR3 runs 15 residues. Germline CDR1 and CDR2: KGHSH and LQKENI. The CDR3, as DNA: TGTGCCAGCTCACCATCCCCAGGGGATCATTCACCCCTCCACTTT. Translation: CASSPSPGDHSPLHF.

This rearrangement joins TRBV9 to TRBJ1-3, with D unresolved. V shed 4 bases and J shed 0 bases, with 14 bases lying between them. The CDR3 loop spans 16 amino acids. Germline CDR1 reads SGDLS; CDR2 reads YYNGEE. This CDR3 is CASSFRDGSSGNTIYF. Here the CDR3 DNA reads TGTGCCAGCAGCTTTAGAGACGGGAGCTCTGGAAACACCATATATTTT.

The rearrangement uses TRBV5-6 and TRBJ2-2; TRBD1 might be the D (5 bases). Germline V CDR1 and CDR2: SGHDT, YYEEEE. V lost 1 base and J lost 3, with 13 bases in between. This CDR3 has 16 residues. As DNA, the CDR3 is TGTGCCAGCAGCTTGTATGGCCAGGGCTACACCGGGGAGCTGTTTTTT. Its translation: CASSLYGQGYTGELFF.

The rearrangement uses TRBV29-1 and TRBJ1-4; 7 nucleotides line up with TRBD1. CDR1 and CDR2 (germline): SQVTM, ANQGSEA. After removal of 7 bases from V and 0 bases from J, the junction contained 8 bases not matched to a gene. The length of the CDR3 is 15 residues. CDR3 amino acids: CSAGQSSATNEKLFF. The CDR3 nucleotides read TGCAGCGCGGGACAGAGTTCCGCAACTAATGAAAAACTGTTTTTT.

The genes are TRBV11-2 and TRBJ2-3; 7 nucleotides align to TRBD2. Trimming took 4 bases from V and 3 from J; bases not matched to a gene: 7. The length of the CDR3 is 15 residues. CDR1 is SGHAT and CDR2 is FQNNGV in the germline V gene. The CDR3, as DNA: TGTGCCAGCAGCTCCGGACTAGATGGGACAGATACGCAGTATTTT. Amino acids: CASSSGLDGTDTQYF.

The chain is built from TRBV11-1 and TRBJ1-2; 7 positions agree with TRBD1. After removal of 5 bases from V and 6 bases from J, the junction contained 12 bases not matched to a gene. Germline V gene sequence: CDR1 SGHAT, CDR2 FQDESV (reference sequence). The CDR3 length is 15 residues. CDR3 sequence reads: CASSPDLQGRNGYTF. The DNA of the CDR3 is TGTGCCAGCAGCCCAGACCTACAGGGGAGGAATGGCTACACCTTC. The whole variable domain, remainder taken from reference TRBV11-1 and TRBJ1-2, is EAEVAQSPRYKITEKSQAVAFWCDPISGHATLYWYRQILGQGPELLVQFQDESVVDDSQLPKDRFSAERLKGVDSTLKIQPAELGDSAMYLCASSPDLQGRNGYTFGSGTRLTVV.

The rearrangement links TRBV10-3 to TRBJ2-1; TRBD2 aligns across 14 bases. This CDR3 has 15 residues. V trimming: 4 bases; J trimming: 7 bases; junction bases outside the gene matches: 3. Germline-derived CDR1 and CDR2 are ENHRY and SYGVKD. CDR3: CAISGTSGGFNEQFF. The CDR3 DNA sequence: TGTGCCATCAGTGGGACTAGCGGGGGGTTTAATGAGCAGTTCTTC.

The genes are TRBV5-1 and TRBJ1-1, with D possibly matching TRBD1 (5 bases). Germline V CDR1 and CDR2: SGHRS, YFSETQ. There are 16 residues in the CDR3. With 4 bases removed from V and 5 bases from J, the gap between germline ends came to 21 bases. The DNA for the CDR3 is TGCGCCAGCAGCCCGCAGAAGGCCCCGGGGGGTACTGAAGCTTTCTTT. Encoded protein: CASSPQKAPGGTEAFF.

The V call is TRBV3-1 (or the pseudogene TRBV3-2), the J call TRBJ1-1, with 9 bases that match TRBD1. Germline V gene sequence: CDR1 LGHDT, CDR2 YNNKEL (reference sequence). J lost 4 bases, V lost 8 bases, and 14 bases had no gene match. The CDR3 length is 16 residues. In DNA form, the CDR3 reads TGTGCCAGCGTTGCCGGGACAGGGAAGTTGGGCACTGAAGCTTTCTTT. This gives the protein CASVAGTGKLGTEAFF.

CDR3 DNA sequence: TGTGCCTGGGTGACTAGCGGGGAGCAGTTCTTC. Translating gives CAWVTSGEQFF. The chain has TRBV30 and TRBJ2-1; 10 bases line up with TRBD2. V was clipped by 5 bases and J by 10 bases; unmatched bases: 2. Germline V gene sequence: CDR1 GTSNPN, CDR2 SVGIG (reference sequence). The CDR3 length is 11 residues.

The V and J genes are TRBV5-5 and TRBJ2-7; D is uncertain. The germline V gene encodes CDR1 SGHKS and CDR2 YYEKEE (reference sequence). The CDR3 is 14 amino acids. V lost 2 bases, J lost 0 bases, and 9 bases lay in between. CDR3 in DNA: TGTGCCAGCAGCTTAAGACTTATCTCCTACGAGCAGTACTTC. Protein sequence: CASSLRLISYEQYF.

V usage is TRBV6-6 and J usage is TRBJ1-5; D is unresolved. Germline CDR1 and CDR2: MNHNY and SVGAGI (reference sequence). Deletions cut 10 bases from V and 0 bases from J, with 13 bases between. The CDR3 loop spans 14 amino acids. This CDR3 reads CATSQDTSNQPQHF. The CDR3 coding sequence is TGTGCCACGTCCCAAGACACTAGCAATCAGCCCCAGCATTTT.

The rearrangement joins TRBV25-1 to TRBJ2-7, with TRBD2 matching 7 bases. CDR3 size: 14 residues. With V trimmed by 1 base and J by 3 bases, 3 bases remained unmatched. Germline lookup yields CDR1 MGHDK and CDR2 SYGVNS. The CDR3 DNA reads as TGTGCCAGCAGTGAATCCGGCGGGGGCTACGAGCAGTACTTC. This encodes CASSESGGGYEQYF.

CDR3 loop: CASNPATSGGTYEQYF. The CDR3 region has the DNA TGTGCCAGTAATCCCGCCACTAGCGGCGGCACCTACGAGCAGTACTTC. V usage is TRBV19 and J usage is TRBJ2-7; the match to TRBD2 covers 8 bases. The V gene end was trimmed by 7 bases and the J gene end by 2 bases; junction bases not matched to a gene: 13. Germline CDR1 is LNHDA and CDR2 is SQIVND (reference sequence). The CDR3 extends over 16 amino acids.

V and J are TRBV6-4 and TRBJ2-7, with D possibly TRBD2 on 5 matching bases. Trimming took off 6 bases at V and 0 bases at J, with 12 bases between the two ends. The germline CDR1 and CDR2 sequences are MRHNA and SNTAGT. The CDR3 has 14 residues. The DNA of the CDR3 is TGTGCCAGCAGCCCGATGGGGAGCTCCTACGAGCAGTACTTC. It specifies CASSPMGSSYEQYF.

This rearrangement joins TRBV18 to TRBJ2-3; 10 bases fit TRBD1. The germline V gene encodes CDR1 KGHSH and CDR2 LQKENI. Trimming took 3 bases from V and 5 from J; bases not matched to a gene: 2. The CDR3 contains 14 residues. The CDR3 DNA reads as TGTGCCAGCTCACCCGGGACAGGGGTAGATACGCAGTATTTT. This codes for CASSPGTGVDTQYF.

This chain connects TRBV5-5 to TRBJ2-3; 7 bases line up with TRBD2. V lost 0 bases and J lost 4; bases outside the gene matches: 11. The CDR3 is made up of 17 amino acids. Germline-derived CDR1 and CDR2 are SGHKS and YYEKEE (reference sequence). The CDR3 DNA is TGTGCCAGCAGCTTGGGTTTTGGGGGAGGGCCTGCAGATACGCAGTATTTT. This encodes CASSLGFGGGPADTQYF.

The chain uses TRBV13 and TRBJ1-2; tentatively, D is TRBD1 (6 bases). Trimming took off 5 bases at V and 7 bases at J, with 14 bases between the two ends. The germline CDR1 and CDR2 sequences are PRHDT and FYEKMQ (reference sequence). The CDR3 spans 13 residues. The CDR3 sequence: CASSPTGDTGYTF. CDR3 nucleotide sequence: TGTGCCAGCAGCCCGACAGGTGATACTGGCTACACCTTC.

This sequence joins TRBV7-3 and TRBJ2-3; D is perhaps TRBD1 (6 bases). Per germline, CDR1 SGHTA and CDR2 FQGTGA. Trimming cost V 8 bases and J 9 bases, with 18 bases left between them. The CDR3 consists of 13 residues. Here the CDR3 DNA reads TGTGCCAGCGGAGCTACCGGGACAATAACGCAGTATTTT. This translates into CASGATGTITQYF. Supplemented by reference TRBV7-3 and TRBJ2-3, the full variable domain reads GAGVSQTPSNKVTEKGKYVELRCDPISGHTALYWYRQSLGQGPEFLIYFQGTGAADDSGLPNDRFFAVRPEGSVSTLKIQRTERGDSAVYLCASGATGTITQYFGPGTRLTVL.